The sequence of this TCR beta chain was determined in a study of T cell responses to AZD1222 COVID-19 vaccine. Sequencing was performed with immunoSEQ multiplex PCR; in TCRdb, only in-frame clones are kept and a portion is missing. The top ten clones hold approximately 16% of a sample with about 100,000 clones, around nine tenths of them seen once. Study-wide findings and caveats: The sample set comprised mostly white British donors with more females, and clonal diversity was possibly underestimated. Unmutated variant regions are reportedly the target of nearly half of TCRs that are spike-specific. Among AZD1222 vaccinees, only 5 to 7 were seropositive at baseline. Every sample of the repertoires postdated the peak T cell response.

In the case of this clone: Its antigen remains unidentified.

Trimming removed 4 bases from V and 8 bases from J, with 10 bases in between. The length of the CDR3 is 12 residues. Germline loops: CDR1 KGHDR, CDR2 SFDVKD. The chain is built from TRBV24-1 and TRBJ1-1; D gene unclear. The sequence was obtained from an adult in good health. The source material was peripheral blood, sampled on day 0 of AZD1222 vaccination. The CDR3: CATSDPSGEAFF. The CDR3 DNA reads TGTGCCACCAGTGACCCTTCGGGCGAAGCTTTCTTT.